These T cell receptor beta chains were read from a single sample in a study of cytomegalovirus exposure and HLA in healthy donors. Profiled with immunoSEQ multiplex PCR; TCRdb holds only in-frame clones, not every one. The sample includes tens of thousands of clones, roughly 80% of them seen just once. The sample was PBMCs. Receptor source: a man younger than 40 in good health and CMV-seronegative. Both conserved end residues are part of each CDR3. A D gene is named only where the DNA matches it firmly. Some rows have no size entry. The others give once, few or many, or a class for an expanded clone.

d_gene	v_gene	j_gene	abundance	CDR3aa	CDR3nt
TRBD2	TRBV27	TRBJ2-1	few	CASSLSAGGPYNEQFF	TGTGCCAGCAGTTTATCGGCGGGGGGCCCCTACAATGAGCAGTTCTTC
NA	TRBV19	TRBJ1-5	few	CASSTRRDSNQPQHF	TGTGCCAGTAGTACAAGACGGGATAGCAATCAGCCCCAGCATTTT
NA	TRBV7-3	TRBJ1-6	NA	CASSLAASYNSPLHF	TGTGCCAGCAGCTTAGCAGCGTCCTATAATTCACCCCTCCACTTT
NA	TRBV19	TRBJ2-6	NA	CASSILGANVLTF	TGTGCCAGTAGTATTCTTGGGGCCAACGTCCTGACTTTC
NA	TRBV5-4	TRBJ2-3	NA	CASNPQGGDTQYF	TGTGCCAGCAACCCACAGGGTGGAGATACGCAGTATTTT
NA	TRBV13	TRBJ1-4	NA	CASSFGEKLFF	TGTGCCAGCAGCTTCGGGGAAAAACTGTTTTTT
NA	TRBV6-1	TRBJ2-7	few	CASKLGWSSYEQYF	TGTGCCAGCAAGCTTGGCTGGAGCTCCTACGAGCAGTACTTC
TRBD1	TRBV30	TRBJ1-2	NA	CACHSRDRGLYGYTF	TGTGCCTGCCATTCCCGGGACAGGGGGCTCTATGGCTACACCTTC
TRBD1	TRBV7-2	TRBJ2-3	NA	CASSLESLGTGGTDTQYF	TGTGCCAGCAGCTTAGAGAGCCTAGGGACAGGGGGCACAGATACGCAGTATTTT
NA	TRBV6-5	TRBJ2-7	NA	CASSSTTGFSYEQYF	TGTGCCAGCAGTTCTACTACAGGGTTCTCCTACGAGCAGTACTTC
TRBD1	TRBV9	TRBJ2-1	NA	CASSKDRGINEQFF	TGTGCCAGCAGCAAGGACAGGGGAATAAATGAGCAGTTCTTC
NA	TRBV30	TRBJ1-1	NA	CAWSAGSGTEAFF	TGTGCCTGGAGCGCAGGGTCCGGCACTGAAGCTTTCTTT
NA	TRBV5-1	TRBJ1-1	NA	CASSPDRPNTEAFF	TGCGCCAGCAGCCCAGACAGACCGAACACTGAAGCTTTCTTT
NA	TRBV7-6	TRBJ2-1	NA	CASSLGAGRILGNEQFF	TGTGCCAGCAGCTTAGGGGCGGGGAGAATTCTCGGGAATGAGCAGTTCTTC
NA	TRBV6-6	TRBJ2-1	few	CASSRDGGRNEQFF	TGTGCCAGCAGTCGCGACGGGGGAAGAAATGAGCAGTTCTTC
NA	TRBV19	TRBJ1-1	NA	CASKEQGKMNTEAFF	TGTGCCAGTAAGGAGCAGGGAAAAATGAACACTGAAGCTTTCTTT
NA	TRBV5-1	TRBJ1-1	NA	CASSFGDYTEAFF	TGCGCCAGCAGCTTCGGTGACTATACTGAAGCTTTCTTT
NA	TRBV10-2	TRBJ2-5	NA	CATMGHQETQYF	TGCGCCACCATGGGGCATCAAGAGACCCAGTACTTC
TRBD1	TRBV30	TRBJ1-1	NA	CAWSVQGASSFF	TGTGCCTGGAGTGTACAGGGGGCATCATCTTTCTTT
NA	TRBV2	TRBJ1-2	NA	CASSELAGGNYGYTF	TGTGCCAGCAGTGAACTTGCGGGGGGGAACTATGGCTACACCTTC
NA	TRBV28	TRBJ1-1	NA	CASSAIQINTEAFF	TGTGCCAGTAGCGCGATCCAAATAAACACTGAAGCTTTCTTT
NA	TRBV5-1	TRBJ1-2	NA	CASSRAGEAFGYTF	TGCGCCAGCAGCCGGGCCGGGGAGGCGTTTGGCTACACCTTC
TRBD2	TRBV4-2	TRBJ2-1	NA	CATGGLENYNEQFF	TGTGCCACCGGGGGACTAGAAAACTACAATGAGCAGTTCTTC
NA	TRBV6-1	TRBJ2-7	NA	CASRPGISYEQYF	TGTGCCAGCCGACCAGGGATTTCCTACGAGCAGTACTTC
TRBD1	TRBV5-6	TRBJ1-1	NA	CASSENRGHQNTEAFF	TGTGCCAGCAGCGAAAACAGGGGGCACCAGAACACTGAAGCTTTCTTT
TRBD1	TRBV19	TRBJ2-4	NA	CASSRGQENIQYF	TGTGCCAGTAGTAGGGGACAGGAAAACATTCAGTACTTC
TRBD1	TRBV27	TRBJ1-2	few	CASSPWTGNYGYTF	TGTGCCAGCAGTCCCTGGACAGGCAACTATGGCTACACCTTC
NA	TRBV12-5	TRBJ2-7	NA	CASGLYRSYEQYF	TGTGCTAGTGGTTTGTACAGATCCTACGAGCAGTACTTC
TRBD1	TRBV6-5	TRBJ1-2	few	CASSYGTGIEAYGYTF	TGTGCCAGCAGTTACGGGACAGGGATTGAGGCTTATGGCTACACCTTC
TRBD1	TRBV6-1	TRBJ1-1	NA	CASYPDRVSTEAFF	TGTGCCAGCTATCCTGACAGGGTGAGCACTGAAGCTTTCTTT
NA	TRBV6-1	TRBJ2-5	NA	CASSELRGNQETQYF	TGTGCCAGCAGTGAATTGCGGGGAAACCAAGAGACCCAGTACTTC
NA	TRBV15	TRBJ1-1	NA	CATSRETVSWTEAFF	TGTGCCACCAGCAGAGAGACAGTCTCCTGGACTGAAGCTTTCTTT
NA	TRBV4-1	TRBJ1-6	NA	CASSLVRDSRHSPLHF	TGCGCCAGCAGCTTAGTAAGGGACTCCCGACATTCACCCCTCCACTTT
NA	TRBV19	TRBJ1-5	NA	CASSIAGDAGRGQPQHF	TGTGCCAGTAGTATAGCGGGGGACGCAGGGAGAGGACAGCCCCAGCATTTT
TRBD2	TRBV28	TRBJ2-4	NA	CASSAPRLAGGNKNIQYF	TGTGCCAGCAGCGCCCCAAGGCTAGCGGGGGGAAACAAAAACATTCAGTACTTC
NA	TRBV7-9	TRBJ1-5	NA	CASSLGVGRQGPQHF	TGTGCCAGCAGCTTAGGAGTGGGTCGACAAGGGCCCCAGCATTTT